These 19 T cell receptor beta chains were sequenced from one sample in a study of OX40 agonist ivuxolimab in advanced cancers. The data were produced by immunoSEQ multiplex PCR, yet TCRdb's version contains in-frame clones alone and is incomplete. Found here are approximately 110,000 clones, roughly 90% of them singletons; the top ten hold around 0.81%. The sequences come from CD4+ or CD8+ T cells sorted from blood, collected in a trial of the OX40 agonist ivuxolimab. These receptors originate from an adult with an advanced solid tumor such as melanoma, head and neck, liver or kidney cancer.

This chain connects TRBV30 to TRBJ1-5; no clear D gene. This CDR3 has 14 residues. Deletions cut 3 bases from V and 3 bases from J, with 12 bases between. From germline, CDR1 is GTSNPN and CDR2 SVGIG (reference sequence). The CDR3 sequence: CAWSFRRPNQPQHF. Written as DNA, the CDR3 is TGTGCCTGGAGCTTTCGCCGGCCCAATCAGCCCCAGCATTTT. The full variable domain, its missing parts supplied by reference TRBV30 and TRBJ1-5, is SQTIHQWPATLVQPVGSPLSLECTVEGTSNPNLYWYRQAAGRGLQLLFYSVGIGQISSEVPQNLSASRPQDRQFILSSKKLLLSDSGFYLCAWSFRRPNQPQHFGDGTRLSIL.

The V gene is TRBV13, the J gene TRBJ2-5, with D possibly matching TRBD2 (6 bases). Germline V gives CDR1 PRHDT, CDR2 FYEKMQ (reference sequence). Trimming stripped 3 bases from V and 3 bases from J, with 14 bases between. The CDR3 consists of 15 residues. CDR3 sequence: CASSFRGGGEETQYF. In DNA form, the CDR3 reads TGTGCCAGCAGCTTCCGGGGAGGTGGTGAAGAGACCCAGTACTTC. Variable domain in full (rest from reference TRBV13 and TRBJ2-5): AAGVIQSPRHLIKEKRETATLKCYPIPRHDTVYWYQQGPGQDPQFLISFYEKMQSDKGSIPDRFSAQQFSDYHSELNMSSLELGDSALYFCASSFRGGGEETQYFGPGTRLLVL.

This rearrangement joins TRBV28 to TRBJ2-7; 8 bases fit TRBD2. Germline loops: CDR1 MDHEN, CDR2 SYDVKM. J lost 3 bases, V lost 3 bases, and 4 bases had no gene match. This CDR3 is 14 amino acids long. CDR3 DNA sequence: TGTGCCAGCAGTTTCGGGCTAGCGGGCTACGAGCAGTACTTC. Its protein is CASSFGLAGYEQYF.

V is TRBV27 and J is TRBJ2-5; 11 bases map to TRBD1. V trimming: 2 bases; J trimming: 5 bases; junction bases outside the gene matches: 1. The CDR3 has 14 amino acids. Germline V gives CDR1 MNHEY, CDR2 SMNVEV (reference sequence). The CDR3 DNA is TGTGCCAGCAGTTTAGGGACAGGGGGTGAGACCCAGTACTTC. Translation: CASSLGTGGETQYF.

V usage is TRBV15 and J usage is TRBJ2-1; TRBD2 matches at 13 bases. V was pared by 1 base and J by 4 bases, with 7 bases of the junction left unmatched. Germline V CDR1 and CDR2: LNHNV, YYDKDF (reference sequence). This CDR3 comprises 18 residues. Here the CDR3 DNA reads TGTGCCACCAGCAGAGCTCCTCAGACTAGCGGGAGGTACAATGAGCAGTTCTTC. It translates to CATSRAPQTSGRYNEQFF.

The rearrangement joins TRBV5-1 to TRBJ2-3; tentatively, D is TRBD1 (6 bases). CDR3 length equals 16 residues. V shed 0 bases and J shed 0 bases, with 11 bases lying between them. From germline, CDR1 is SGHRS and CDR2 YFSETQ. CDR3 DNA: TGCGCCAGCAGCTTGGCCCTAACAGGGAGCACAGATACGCAGTATTTT. Its protein product is CASSLALTGSTDTQYF.

The CDR3 DNA is TGTGCCAGCAGTTTATTTTCCGGGGGTAGTTCTGGGGCCAACGTCCTGACTTTC. It is translated as CASSLFSGGSSGANVLTF. The rearrangement links TRBV27 to TRBJ2-6; D possibly corresponds to TRBD2 (6 bases). Trimming cost V 1 base and J 1 base, with 14 bases left between them. Per the germline V gene, CDR1 is MNHEY and CDR2 is SMNVEV (reference sequence). The CDR3 runs 18 residues. Combining the CDR3 with reference TRBV27 and TRBJ2-6 gives the whole variable domain EAQVTQNPRYLITVTGKKLTVTCSQNMNHEYMSWYRQDPGLGLRQIYYSMNVEVTDKGDVPEGYKVSRKEKRNFPLILESPSPNQTSLYFCASSLFSGGSSGANVLTFGAGSRLTVL.

This chain uses TRBV5-8 with TRBJ1-5; D is ambiguous. CDR1 is SGHTS, CDR2 YDEGEE, per germline. V lost 0 bases to trimming and J lost 1 base, with 11 bases between them. The CDR3 totals 16 residues. As DNA, the CDR3 is TGTGCCAGCAGCTTGGCGCGCAGTGGAAGCAATCAGCCCCAGCATTTT. It codes for CASSLARSGSNQPQHF.

The chain couples TRBV6-1 to TRBJ2-5; maybe TRBD1 (5 bases). The CDR3 has 14 amino acids. In germline, CDR1 is MNHNS, CDR2 SASEGT. Trimming removed 9 bases from V and 2 bases from J, with 16 bases in between. CDR3: CASILTVTQETQYF. In DNA, the CDR3 is TGTGCCAGTATTTTGACAGTTACTCAAGAGACCCAGTACTTC.

This clone was found once. The chain combines TRBV7-6 with TRBJ2-7, with 7 bases aligning to TRBD1. The germline V gene encodes CDR1 SGHVS and CDR2 FNYEAQ. V lost 3 bases, J lost 3 bases, and 2 bases stayed unmatched. The CDR3 runs to 13 residues. DNA of the CDR3: TGTGCCAGCAGCTTCGGGACAGTCTACGAGCAGTACTTC. Translating it yields CASSFGTVYEQYF.

V and J are TRBV5-5 and TRBJ1-5, with a tentative D call TRBD1 (5 bases). The germline gives CDR1 SGHKS, CDR2 YYEKEE (reference sequence). There are 13 residues in the CDR3. With 4 bases removed from V and 7 bases from J, the gap between germline ends came to 12 bases. Written as DNA, the CDR3 is TGTGCCAGCAGCCAAAGGGGAGGGCAGCCCCAGCATTTT. This translates into CASSQRGGQPQHF.

This sequence joins TRBV7-2 and TRBJ2-2, with 8 bases lining up with TRBD1. Looked up from germline, CDR1 is SGHTA and CDR2 is FQGNSA. The CDR3 is 14 amino acids. The J segment lost 7 bases and the V segment lost 6 bases, leaving 7 bases of the junction unmatched. CDR3 sequence reads: CASRSSGGNGELFF. CDR3 sequence (DNA): TGTGCCAGCAGATCGTCAGGGGGCAACGGGGAGCTGTTTTTT.

The J gene is TRBJ2-7, the V gene TRBV6-5, with TRBD2 matching over 7 bases. The V gene's germline CDR1 is MNHEY and CDR2 SVGAGI. CDR3 length equals 15 residues. J lost 4 bases, V lost 0 bases, and 6 bases had no gene match. DNA of the CDR3: TGTGCCAGCAGTTACTCTGCGGGGGTAACATACGAGCAGTACTTC. Its protein is CASSYSAGVTYEQYF.

V and J are TRBV28 and TRBJ1-5, with 7 positions matching TRBD1. The CDR3 runs 17 residues. J lost 2 bases, V lost 0 bases, and 7 bases had no gene match. From germline, CDR1 is MDHEN and CDR2 SYDVKM. The CDR3 nucleotides are TGTGCCAGCAGTTTATGGAAAACAACAGGGGGCAATCAGCCCCAGCATTTT. Translating gives CASSLWKTTGGNQPQHF.

The rearrangement uses TRBV28 and TRBJ1-1; D possibly corresponds to TRBD1 (6 bases). This CDR3 contains 16 residues. Deletions cut 3 bases from V and 5 bases from J, with 19 bases between. Germline CDR1 and CDR2: MDHEN and SYDVKM. The CDR3 DNA is TGTGCCAGCAGTTTTTCCGGGGGCGTATTGGGGACTGAAGCTTTCTTT. Protein: CASSFSGGVLGTEAFF.

The V gene is TRBV6-1, the J gene TRBJ1-5; D not resolved. From germline, CDR1 is MNHNS and CDR2 SASEGT. This CDR3 contains 15 residues. The V and J ends lost 2 bases and 0 bases respectively, with 8 bases between them. CDR3 sequence reads: CASSEIGHSNQPQHF. DNA of the CDR3: TGTGCCAGCAGTGAAATCGGTCATAGCAATCAGCCCCAGCATTTT.

The chain joins TRBV14 to TRBJ1-1, with D unresolved. Germline values: CDR1 SGHDN, CDR2 FVKESK. The germline V and J ends were trimmed by 1 base and 5 bases, with 14 bases remaining between them. There are 15 residues in the CDR3. The CDR3 spells CASSQGRQPATEAFF. DNA for the CDR3: TGTGCCAGCAGCCAAGGGAGACAACCGGCAACTGAAGCTTTCTTT.

The CDR3 bases are TGTGCCAGCAGTTTGTATGCCTCTCCGGGTTTTAGCACTGAAGCTTTCTTT. Its translation is CASSLYASPGFSTEAFF. The chain joins TRBV27 to TRBJ1-1; D gene uncertain. The ends were cut back, 3 bases at V and 4 bases at J, with 21 bases in the middle. Germline-derived CDR1 and CDR2 are MNHEY and SMNVEV (reference sequence). The CDR3 has 17 amino acids.

J is TRBJ2-7 and V is TRBV14; D tentatively fits TRBD1 or TRBD2 (5 bases each). Germline loops: CDR1 SGHDN, CDR2 FVKESK. Trimming removed 0 bases from V and 8 bases from J, with 29 bases in between. The CDR3 consists of 19 residues. CDR3 amino acids: CASSQEGPFGAYLPNQQYF. CDR3 DNA: TGTGCCAGCAGCCAAGAAGGGCCTTTCGGGGCTTACCTGCCGAACCAGCAGTACTTC.